This entry describes one T cell receptor (beta chain). Its antigen is still unknown. The input lacks base qualities; no much larger clone sits a single base away. TCR beta CDR3 regions were amplified from RNA transcripts. The TCR CDR3 was subjected to a first round of RT-PCR using the HTBI primer set and the Qiagen OneStep RT-PCR kit. Libraries were constructed in a second round of multiplex PCR, after which size selection and purification were carried out. Libraries were sequenced paired-end with 100 bp reads on an Illumina HiSeq2000. The original pipeline was this. Raw data were processed with SOAPnuke, discarding reads with adapters, uncalled bases, mean Phred below 15, or no exact constant-primer or identifier match. High-quality paired reads were merged using COPE v1.2.5, and each unique nucleotide sequence was defined as a clonotype. MiTCR v1.1 was used to align clonotypes to the IMGT TRBV, TRBD and TRBJ reference segments. Analysis was restricted to V-J combinations with a frequency above 0.0001, which covered about 99% of repertoires. A TCS score was defined as the ratio of F50 (clonal expansion) to E x V (chaos), with BLOSUM62-based TCRdist applied between CDR3 peptides within each V-J. Welch's t-statistics and random forest reduced roughly 540 V-J features to 10 to 15, which were used in a naive Bayes classifier (R e1071). The Morisita-Horn index was used to measure how similar the thyroid and blood repertoires were. Through fastp at Q25 and MiXCR, TCRdb rebuilt clones from the public reads, retaining in-frame beta chains. Each CDR3 protein appears once, grouped with its most common genes and DNA. TCRdb's processing, not the authors' own work, is the source of the V and J calls. This sample holds around 660,000 distinct CDR3 sequences; less than 45% were observed only once. Together, the top ten hold roughly 6.5% of the sample.

The entry originates in a study of T cells in Graves' hyperthyroidism and ophthalmopathy (dated by TCRdb to between 2018 and 2020). For the wider study: A discovery cohort of about 96 patients, approximately 45 with Graves' ophthalmopathy and roughly 59 with stable Graves' hyperthyroidism, was used to find distinguishing TCR V-J signatures. An independent validation cohort of 18 to 20 hyperthyroidism patients and 17 patients who later progressed to ophthalmopathy tested prospective prediction of ophthalmopathy. The 80 to 100 discovery patients were randomly divided into training and test sets at a 7:3 ratio. Thyroid tissue and blood T-cell repertoires from several Graves' hyperthyroidism patients were also compared in the study. After sampling, hyperthyroidism patients received methimazole starting at 30 mg daily, and ophthalmopathy patients received high-dose intravenous methylprednisolone. The paper reports TCR Vbeta CDR3 sequencing of over 130 peripheral blood samples: 40 to 45 ophthalmopathy, about 75 hyperthyroidism and 17 progressor patients.

Exclusion was applied to patients with uncontrolled infections, other autoimmune diseases, pregnancy or lactation. Diagnoses were established on the basis of clinical symptoms, serum thyroxine and TRAb, thyroid ultrasound, and orbital computed tomography. Total RNA was extracted using Trizol reagent, and RNA quality was assessed on an Agilent 2100 Bioanalyzer. The investigation overall reported the following: Most expanded thyroid clonotypes (frequency above 0.001) were also detected in blood, suggesting blood repertoires may reflect thyroid immune responses. In cross-validation, a model built on a 13 V-J signature told ophthalmopathy apart from stable hyperthyroidism with less than 90% sensitivity and about 81% specificity, and in testing the same model reached 80%/75%. Sample size was not statistically predetermined, and investigators were not blinded to group allocation. In validation, progression to ophthalmopathy was predicted by the model with more than 65% sensitivity and about 72% specificity, a median of about 6 months before onset.

The sequenced sample consisted of peripheral blood or thyroid tissue (not recorded which). This clonotype was obtained from an adult man with Graves' disease, either hyperthyroidism or ophthalmopathy (not recorded which).

The nucleotide sequence is TGTGCCAGCAGCTCGACAGGCCAGGGGGTAACCGGGGAGCTGTTTTTT. It translates as CASSSTGQGVTGELFF. In this chain, TRBV5-5 is recombined with TRBJ2-2, and 7 bases in between align with TRBD1. The germline V gene (reference sequence) yields SGHKS for CDR1 and YYEKEE for CDR2. Germline trimming: 3 bases from V, 5 bases from J; junction bases outside gene matches: 10. Its CDR3 holds 16 amino acids, cysteine through phenylalanine. The CDR3 DNA has 48 bases and is translated from base 1.